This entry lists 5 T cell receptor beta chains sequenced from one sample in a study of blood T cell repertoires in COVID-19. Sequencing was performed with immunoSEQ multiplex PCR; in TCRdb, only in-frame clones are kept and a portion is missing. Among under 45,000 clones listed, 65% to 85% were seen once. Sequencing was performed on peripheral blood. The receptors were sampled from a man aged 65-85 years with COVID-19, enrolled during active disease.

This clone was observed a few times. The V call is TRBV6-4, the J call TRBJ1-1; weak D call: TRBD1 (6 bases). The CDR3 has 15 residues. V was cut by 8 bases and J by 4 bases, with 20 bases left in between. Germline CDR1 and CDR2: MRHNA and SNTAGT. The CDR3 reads CASRLEGGQGTEAFF. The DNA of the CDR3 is TGTGCCAGCCGCCTGGAGGGGGGGCAGGGCACTGAAGCTTTCTTT.

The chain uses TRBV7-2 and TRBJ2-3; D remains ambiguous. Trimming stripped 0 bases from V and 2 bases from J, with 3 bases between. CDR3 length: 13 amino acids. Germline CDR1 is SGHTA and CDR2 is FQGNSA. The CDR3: CASSLAHTDTQYF. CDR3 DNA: TGTGCCAGCAGCTTAGCTCACACAGATACGCAGTATTTT.

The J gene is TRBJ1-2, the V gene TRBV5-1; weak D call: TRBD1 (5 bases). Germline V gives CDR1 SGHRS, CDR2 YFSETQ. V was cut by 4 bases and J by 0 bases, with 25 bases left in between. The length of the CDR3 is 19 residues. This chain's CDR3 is CASSGARGPLPQANYGYTF. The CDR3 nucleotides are TGCGCCAGCAGCGGGGCGCGGGGACCGCTACCACAAGCTAACTATGGCTACACCTTC.

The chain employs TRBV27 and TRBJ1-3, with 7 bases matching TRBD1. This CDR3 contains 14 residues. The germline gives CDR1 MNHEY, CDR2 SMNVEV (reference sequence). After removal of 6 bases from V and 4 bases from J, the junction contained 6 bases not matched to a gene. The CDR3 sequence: CASRRQGEGNTIYF. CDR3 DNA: TGTGCCAGCAGGCGACAGGGAGAGGGAAACACCATATATTTT.

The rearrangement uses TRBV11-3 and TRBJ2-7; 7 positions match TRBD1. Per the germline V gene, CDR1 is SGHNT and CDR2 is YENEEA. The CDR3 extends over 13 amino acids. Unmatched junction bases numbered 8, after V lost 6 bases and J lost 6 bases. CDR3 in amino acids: CASRKNNRGEQYF. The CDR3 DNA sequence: TGTGCCAGCAGAAAGAACAACAGGGGCGAGCAGTACTTC. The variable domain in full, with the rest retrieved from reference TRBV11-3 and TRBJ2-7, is EAGVVQSPRYKIIEKKQPVAFWCNPISGHNTLYWYLQNLGQGPELLIRYENEEAVDDSQLPKDRFSAERLKGVDSTLKIQPAELGDSAVYLCASRKNNRGEQYFGPGTRLTVT.